The 10 T cell receptor beta chains reported below all come from one sample, sequenced in a study of shared clonotypes between healthy human individuals. Libraries were prepared by immunoSEQ multiplex PCR; TCRdb keeps only in-frame clonotypes and omits some of them. The sample yields over a million clones, approximately 97% seen once. Material for sequencing was naive CD4+ T cells sorted from blood. Regarding subset: CD45RA+ positively selected. Every receptor here comes from a man aged 30 to 39 in good health.

This chain uses TRBV4-1 with TRBJ2-3; a weak D match, TRBD1 (6 bases). Trimming cost V 3 bases and J 5 bases, with 12 bases left between them. Per germline, CDR1 MGHRA and CDR2 YSYEKL. The CDR3 contains 14 residues. DNA of the CDR3: TGCGCCAGCAGCCAGAGGACAGAGCAAGATACGCAGTATTTT. It encodes CASSQRTEQDTQYF.

A single count supports this clone. The chain joins TRBV7-8 to TRBJ2-1; 9 bases agree with TRBD2. Per germline, CDR1 SGHVS and CDR2 FQNEAQ. The CDR3 extends over 16 amino acids. The V and J ends lost 0 bases and 9 bases, in that order; junction bases with no gene match: 9. DNA for the CDR3: TGTGCCAGCAGCTTAGCGCGTATAGCGGGAGCCACTGAGCAGTTCTTC. Translated: CASSLARIAGATEQFF. The variable domain in full, completed from reference TRBV7-8 and TRBJ2-1, reads GAGVSQSPRYKVAKRGQDVALRCDPISGHVSLFWYQQALGQGPEFLTYFQNEAQLDKSGLPSDRFFAERPEGSVSTLKIQRTQQEDSAVYLCASSLARIAGATEQFFGPGTRLTVL.

The chain recombines TRBV18 with TRBJ2-7; 10 nucleotides match TRBD1. Germline-derived CDR1 and CDR2 are KGHSH and LQKENI. After removal of 6 bases from V and 1 base from J, the junction contained 15 bases not matched to a gene. The CDR3 loop spans 18 amino acids. CDR3 sequence reads: CASSRIPGQGFGSYEQYF. In nucleotides, the CDR3 is TGTGCCAGCTCTCGTATCCCGGGACAGGGGTTCGGGTCCTACGAGCAGTACTTC.

The chain links TRBV5-3 to TRBJ2-1; TRBD1 matches 9 bases. TRBV5-3 is an ORF; its function is uncertain. J was trimmed by 10 bases and V by 4 bases; bases with no gene match: 9. The CDR3 loop spans 14 amino acids. The CDR3 region has the DNA TGTGCCAGAAGCAATAGAAACAGGGGGCCAGAGCAGTTCTTC. It yields the protein CARSNRNRGPEQFF.

In DNA, the CDR3 is TGTGCCAGCCCCCCCGGCGGAACGAACACCGGGGAGCTGTTTTTT. Encoded protein: CASPPGGTNTGELFF. The chain recombines TRBV7-2 with TRBJ2-2; no clear D. Germline V gene sequence: CDR1 SGHTA, CDR2 FQGNSA. The CDR3 consists of 15 residues. Trimming removed 8 bases at V and 0 bases at J, with 13 bases between.

The chain links TRBV4-1 to TRBJ2-1; D unresolved. Trimming pared 0 bases from V and 15 bases from J, leaving 12 bases between. Germline-derived CDR1 and CDR2 are MGHRA and YSYEKL. The CDR3 runs 12 residues. CDR3 residues: CASSQDSPSVFF. CDR3 in DNA: TGCGCCAGCAGCCAAGATTCACCTTCCGTGTTCTTC.

This clone was seen a single time. V and J are TRBV13 and TRBJ2-6; 11 bases match TRBD2. The V gene end was trimmed by 5 bases and the J gene end by 0 bases; junction bases not matched to a gene: 15. Germline CDR1 and CDR2: PRHDT and FYEKMQ (reference sequence). CDR3 length: 21 residues. CDR3 in DNA: TGTGCCAGCAGCCCTAGGGCCGGGACTAGCGGCTCCTACTCTGGGGCCAACGTCCTGACTTTC. The encoded protein is CASSPRAGTSGSYSGANVLTF.

Note on this clone: The junction departs from the called germline gene at one end, perhaps through a read error. This chain uses TRBV5-1 with TRBJ2-7, with D perhaps assigned TRBD1 or TRBD2 (5 bases each). The CDR3 spans 14 residues. From germline, CDR1 is SGHRS and CDR2 YFSETQ. The CDR3 DNA is TGCGCCAGCAGCTTGGAGGGGACCTCCCACGAGCAGTACTTC. Translation gives CASSLEGTSHEQYF. Filled out from reference TRBV5-1 and TRBJ2-7, the complete variable domain reads KAGVTQTPRYLIKTRGQQVTLSCSPISGHRSVSWYQQTPGQGLQFLFEYFSETQRNKGNFPGRFSGRQFSNSRSEMNVSTLELGDSALYLCASSLEGTSHEQYFGPGTRLTVT.

V and J are TRBV2 and TRBJ1-2, with 7 bases that match TRBD1. V lost 4 bases, J lost 3 bases, and 5 bases stayed unmatched. The CDR3 has 14 residues. Germline V gene lookup returns CDR1 SNHLY and CDR2 FYNNEI. The CDR3 sequence is CASSAQGLDYGYTF. CDR3 sequence (DNA): TGTGCCAGCAGTGCACAGGGGCTGGACTATGGCTACACCTTC.

The gene calls are TRBV7-2 and TRBJ2-7; TRBD2 is a possible D gene (5 bases). Germline CDR1 is SGHTA and CDR2 is FQGNSA. The CDR3 is made up of 16 amino acids. V lost 1 base and J 2 bases, leaving 15 bases between the germline ends. The CDR3 protein is CASSLVSSGGPYEQYF. The CDR3 DNA reads as TGTGCCAGCAGCTTAGTCTCCAGCGGAGGTCCCTACGAGCAGTACTTC. The whole variable domain, filled in from reference TRBV7-2 and TRBJ2-7, reads GAGVSQSPSNKVTEKGKDVELRCDPISGHTALYWYRQSLGQGLEFLIYFQGNSAPDKSGLPSDRFSAERTGGSVSTLTIQRTQQEDSAVYLCASSLVSSGGPYEQYFGPGTRLTVT.